This passage covers 9 T cell receptor beta chains from one sample sequenced in a study of cytomegalovirus exposure and HLA in healthy donors. Sequenced by immunoSEQ multiplex PCR; TCRdb stores in-frame clones only, minus some. This sample has 95,000 to 150,000 clones; approximately 87% occur once, and the top ten carry 2% to 2.5%. The source material was PBMCs. Receptor source: a woman in her 30s in good health and CMV-seronegative.

The CDR3 DNA reads as TGCGCCAGCAAACAGGGTGGAGGGAACACTGAAGCTTTCTTT. Translation gives CASKQGGGNTEAFF. The chain carries TRBV5-1 and TRBJ1-1; weak D call: TRBD1 (6 bases). V was clipped by 6 bases and J by 1 base, with 13 bases between them. CDR3 size: 14 residues. From germline, CDR1 is SGHRS and CDR2 YFSETQ.

V gene TRBV2 combines with J gene TRBJ1-1, with unresolved D. Trimming took 6 bases from V and 4 from J, leaving 9 bases between them. This CDR3 has 12 residues. The germline CDR1 and CDR2 sequences are SNHLY and FYNNEI. The CDR3 sequence is CASSAEATEAFF. The CDR3 DNA reads TGTGCCAGCAGCGCCGAGGCCACTGAAGCTTTCTTT.

V and J are TRBV2 and TRBJ2-6; 8 bases line up with TRBD1. Losses at the gene ends were 8 bases for V and 0 bases for J; bases not matched to a gene: 6. The CDR3 runs to 16 residues. The germline V gene encodes CDR1 SNHLY and CDR2 FYNNEI. CDR3 sequence: CASGGQGLSGANVLTF. The CDR3 DNA is TGTGCCAGCGGCGGACAGGGCCTCTCTGGGGCCAACGTCCTGACTTTC.

The rearrangement uses TRBV19 and TRBJ1-1; weak D call: TRBD1 (6 bases). Per the germline V gene, CDR1 is LNHDA and CDR2 is SQIVND (reference sequence). The CDR3 has 15 amino acids. V lost 5 bases, J lost 0 bases, and 13 bases lay in between. CDR3 sequence (DNA): TGTGCCAGTAGTCTACGGACAGATGTGAACACTGAAGCTTTCTTT. The encoded protein is CASSLRTDVNTEAFF.

This clone showed up just a few times. This chain joins TRBV2 and TRBJ1-3; D call uncertain. From germline, CDR1 is SNHLY and CDR2 FYNNEI. The CDR3 runs to 14 residues. V lost 5 bases and J lost 1, with 9 bases in between. CDR3 residues: CASSTRGSGNTIYF. In DNA form, the CDR3 reads TGTGCCAGCAGTACCCGGGGTTCTGGAAACACCATATATTTT.

The rearrangement joins TRBV9 to TRBJ2-3; D possibly corresponds to TRBD2 (5 bases). CDR3 length equals 13 residues. Germline assignment: CDR1 SGDLS and CDR2 YYNGEE. Trimming shortened V by 4 bases and J by 4 bases, and 10 bases separated the two germline ends. CDR3 bases: TGTGCCAGCAGCCCCCCAGCGGCAGATACGCAGTATTTT. Translation: CASSPPAADTQYF.

The chain joins TRBV19 to TRBJ2-7; perhaps TRBD2 as D (5 bases). The CDR3 spans 16 residues. The V gene's germline CDR1 is LNHDA and CDR2 SQIVND (reference sequence). Trimming took 2 bases from V and 7 from J, leaving 21 bases between them. In DNA, the CDR3 is TGTGCCAGTAGTATAAAAAGAACTACCCGAGGGAGAGAGCAGTACTTC. Its translation: CASSIKRTTRGREQYF. The whole variable domain, filled in from reference TRBV19 and TRBJ2-7, reads DGGITQSPKYLFRKEGQNVTLSCEQNLNHDAMYWYRQDPGQGLRLIYYSQIVNDFQKGDIAEGYSVSREKKESFPLTVTSAQKNPTAFYLCASSIKRTTRGREQYFGPGTRLTVT.

This chain joins TRBV18 and TRBJ1-4; the match to TRBD1 covers 8 bases. Germline V CDR1 and CDR2: KGHSH, LQKENI. This CDR3 has 14 residues. Germline trimming cut 6 bases from V and 2 bases from J; bases unmatched to any gene: 2. The DNA of the CDR3 is TGTGCCAGCTCGCAGGGGGCGACTAATGAAAAACTGTTTTTT. Translated, it gives CASSQGATNEKLFF.

The V call is TRBV4-3, the J call TRBJ1-1; TRBD1 matches 11 bases. The CDR3 extends over 16 amino acids. Per germline, CDR1 LGHNA and CDR2 YSLEER. With V trimmed by 0 bases and J by 8 bases, 8 bases remained unmatched. CDR3 sequence: CASSQEARDRGVEAFF. CDR3 nucleotide sequence: TGCGCCAGCAGCCAAGAAGCCCGGGACAGGGGGGTGGAAGCTTTCTTT.